This record looks at one T cell receptor beta chain sequence and its context. The specificity of this receptor is unknown. No quality values exist for individual bases; no much larger clone is one base distant. The study evaluated CTLA-4 blockade (ipilimumab) given together with focal radiation therapy in patients who had chemo-refractory metastatic non-small-cell lung cancer. The data were taken from a study of radiotherapy plus CTLA-4 blockade in lung cancer (dated by TCRdb to 2016 to 2019). Regarding the complete study: Objective responses were observed in about a sixth of enrolled patients, and disease control was achieved in 25% to 40%. The paper's findings and limits, for the study overall: After treatment with radiotherapy and ipilimumab, TCR clones that originated in tumors expanded in peripheral blood. The strongest predictors of response were reported to be early dynamic shifts in blood T cell clones along with a rise in serum interferon-beta following radiation.

Reading the germline V gene gives CDR1 MDHEN and CDR2 SYDVKM. Trimming removed 6 bases from V and 8 bases from J; the gene matches leave 7 bases unexplained. The CDR3 contains 13 residues, cysteine and phenylalanine counted. CDR3 DNA only is kept here, 39 bases in frame from base 1. Preparation of the library involved the immunoSEQ multiplex PCR assay. The immuneACCESS repertoire file appears here via TCRdb, limited to in-frame rearrangements. These files lack a portion of the clones; in checked studies, under half of the deficit traces to unresolved V genes, and the cause of the others is not known. The sample table holds around 70,000 clones, of which about four fifths were seen once. The ten largest clones add up to less than 5% of the sample.

Here the sequenced sample was peripheral blood, taken from a patient treated with radiotherapy plus ipilimumab. The chain was built from TRBV28 and TRBJ2-1, and 7 bases in between align with TRBD1. The origin of this receptor is a human donor with non-small cell lung cancer who had a partial response to radiotherapy plus ipilimumab. The CDR3 amino acid sequence is: CASSNRQGDEQFF. The DNA sequence reads TGTGCCAGCAGCAACCGACAGGGCGATGAGCAGTTCTTC.